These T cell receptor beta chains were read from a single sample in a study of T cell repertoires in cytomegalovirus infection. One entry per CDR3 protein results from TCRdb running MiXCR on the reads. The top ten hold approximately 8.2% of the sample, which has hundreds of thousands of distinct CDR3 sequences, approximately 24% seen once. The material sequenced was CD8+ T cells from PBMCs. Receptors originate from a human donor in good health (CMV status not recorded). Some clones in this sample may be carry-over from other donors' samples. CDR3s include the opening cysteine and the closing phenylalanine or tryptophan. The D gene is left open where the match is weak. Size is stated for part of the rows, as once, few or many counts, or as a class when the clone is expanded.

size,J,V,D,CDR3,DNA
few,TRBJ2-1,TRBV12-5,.,CASGLHLRGSREQFF,TGTGCTAGTGGTTTGCATCTCAGGGGCTCTCGAGAGCAGTTCTTC
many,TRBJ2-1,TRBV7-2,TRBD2,CASSFRRGDYNEQFF,TGTGCCAGCAGCTTCAGACGGGGGGACTACAATGAGCAGTTCTTC
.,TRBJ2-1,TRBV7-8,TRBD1,CASSLPGTGVGDNEQFF,TGTGCCAGCAGCTTACCCGGGACAGGGGTCGGGGACAATGAGCAGTTCTTC
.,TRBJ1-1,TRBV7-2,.,CASSPTDGTWEAFF,TGTGCCAGCAGCCCAACGGATGGAACATGGGAAGCTTTCTTT
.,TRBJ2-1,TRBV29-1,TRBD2,CSAEGRGGLNEQFF,TGCAGCGCCGAGGGGCGGGGGGGCCTGAATGAGCAGTTCTTC
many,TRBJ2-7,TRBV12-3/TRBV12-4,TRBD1,CASSFEGAIYEQYF,TGTGCCAGCAGTTTTGAGGGGGCTATCTACGAGCAGTACTTC
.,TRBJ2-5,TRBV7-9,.,CASSLDTTGQETQYF,TGTGCCAGCAGCCTGGACACCACCGGACAAGAGACCCAGTACTTC
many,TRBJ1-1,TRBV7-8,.,CASSTSGTEAFF,TGTGCCAGCAGCACTAGTGGCACTGAAGCTTTCTTT
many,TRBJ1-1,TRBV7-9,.,CASIGARTEAFF,TGTGCCAGCATCGGGGCGAGAACTGAAGCTTTCTTT
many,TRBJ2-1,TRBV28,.,CASSPDFYNEQFF,TGTGCCAGCAGTCCTGACTTCTACAATGAGCAGTTCTTC
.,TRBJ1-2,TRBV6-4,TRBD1,CASSDSFGQGNYGYTF,TGTGCCAGCAGTGACTCCTTTGGACAGGGAAACTATGGCTACACCTTC
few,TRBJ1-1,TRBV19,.,CASSWSYMNTEAFF,TGTGCCAGTAGTTGGTCGTACATGAACACTGAAGCTTTCTTT
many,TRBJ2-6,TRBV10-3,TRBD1,CAISEVRETGIFGANVLTF,TGTGCCATCAGTGAAGTTAGAGAGACAGGGATTTTTGGGGCCAACGTCCTGACTTTC
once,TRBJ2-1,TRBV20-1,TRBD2,CSARWGASGSNEQFF,TGCAGTGCTAGGTGGGGGGCTAGCGGGAGCAATGAGCAGTTCTTC
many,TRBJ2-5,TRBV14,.,CASSQRTVFGETQYF,TGTGCCAGCAGCCAAAGGACAGTTTTCGGAGAGACCCAGTACTTC
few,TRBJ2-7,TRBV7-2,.,CASSLVPPGIRYEQYF,TGTGCCAGCAGCTTAGTCCCCCCGGGGATCAGGTACGAGCAGTACTTC
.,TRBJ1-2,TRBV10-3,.,CAISDVSNYGYTF,TGTGCCATCAGTGATGTTTCCAACTATGGCTACACCTTC
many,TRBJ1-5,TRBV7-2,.,CASSLSAGGNQPQHF,TGTGCCAGCAGCCTAAGTGCAGGGGGCAATCAGCCCCAGCATTTT
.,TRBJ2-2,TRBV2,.,CASSGVPGANTGELFF,TGTGCCAGCAGTGGGGTACCGGGTGCTAACACCGGGGAGCTGTTTTTT
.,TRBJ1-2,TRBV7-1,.,CASSSVDRSDYGYTF,TGTGCCAGCAGCTCCGTTGACAGGTCGGACTATGGCTACACCTTC
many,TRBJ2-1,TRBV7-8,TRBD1,CASSLVSVEYRGFHNEQFF,TGTGCCAGCAGCTTAGTTAGCGTAGAGTACAGGGGGTTCCACAATGAGCAGTTCTTC
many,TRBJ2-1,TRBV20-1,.,CSARDIRNEQFF,TGCAGTGCTAGGGACATTCGGAATGAGCAGTTCTTC
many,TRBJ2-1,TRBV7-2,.,CASSSEPYNEQFF,TGTGCCAGCAGCTCGGAGCCCTACAATGAGCAGTTCTTC
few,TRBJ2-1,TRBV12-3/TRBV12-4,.,CASITGTGLYNEQFF,TGTGCCAGCATTACCGGGACTGGGCTCTACAATGAGCAGTTCTTC
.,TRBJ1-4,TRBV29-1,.,CSVEVAAGKLFF,TGCAGCGTTGAAGTTGCGGCTGGAAAACTGTTTTTT
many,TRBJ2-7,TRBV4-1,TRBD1,CASSQEDRVYEQYF,TGCGCCAGCAGCCAAGAAGACAGGGTCTACGAGCAGTACTTC
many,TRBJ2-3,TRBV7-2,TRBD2,CASSANGLASDTQYF,TGTGCCAGCAGCGCGAATGGACTAGCGTCAGATACGCAGTATTTT
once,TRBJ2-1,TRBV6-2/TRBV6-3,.,CASSYGTHNEQFF,TGTGCCAGCAGTTACGGGACTCACAATGAGCAGTTCTTC
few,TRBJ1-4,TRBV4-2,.,CASSQESGNEKLFF,TGTGCCAGCAGCCAAGAATCAGGGAATGAAAAACTGTTTTTT
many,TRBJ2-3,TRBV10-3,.,CAISEASADTQYF,TGTGCCATCAGTGAGGCTAGCGCAGATACGCAGTATTTT
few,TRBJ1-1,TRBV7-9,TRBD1,CVTGGSTEAFF,TGCGTGACAGGGGGTAGTACTGAAGCTTTCTTT
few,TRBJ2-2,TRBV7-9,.,CASSLAAGQPVAGELFF,TGTGCCAGCAGCTTAGCGGCGGGACAGCCGGTCGCCGGGGAGCTGTTTTTT
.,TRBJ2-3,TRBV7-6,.,CASSLALQPDTQYF,TGTGCCAGCAGCTTAGCATTACAGCCAGATACGCAGTATTTT
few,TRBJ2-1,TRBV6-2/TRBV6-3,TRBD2,CASRQLAGGQRNEQFF,TGTGCCAGCAGGCAATTAGCGGGGGGGCAGAGGAATGAGCAGTTCTTC
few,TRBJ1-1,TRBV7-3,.,CASSLVGEEAFF,TGTGCCAGCAGCTTAGTTGGTGAAGAAGCTTTCTTT
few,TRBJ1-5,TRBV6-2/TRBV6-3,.,CASRGDWQPQHF,TGTGCCAGCAGAGGGGATTGGCAGCCCCAGCATTTT
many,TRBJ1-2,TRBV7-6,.,CASSLESGRIYGYTF,TGTGCCAGCAGCTTAGAGTCCGGACGGATATATGGCTACACCTTC
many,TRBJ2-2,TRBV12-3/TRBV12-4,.,CASSSQNTGELFF,TGTGCCAGCAGTTCTCAGAACACCGGGGAGCTGTTTTTT
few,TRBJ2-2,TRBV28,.,CASSLRGVLTGELFF,TGTGCCAGCAGTCTTCGTGGGGTTCTCACCGGGGAGCTGTTTTTT
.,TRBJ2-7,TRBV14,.,CASSQERLFPDEQYF,TGTGCCAGCAGCCAGGAAAGGCTGTTTCCCGACGAGCAGTACTTC
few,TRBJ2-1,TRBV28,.,CASSFSGTHPYGEQFF,TGTGCCAGCAGTTTTTCCGGGACTCACCCTTACGGTGAGCAGTTCTTC
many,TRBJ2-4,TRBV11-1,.,CASSLTEGNIQYF,TGTGCCAGCAGCTTAACTGAGGGCAACATTCAGTACTTC
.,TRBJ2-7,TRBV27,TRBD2,CASSPLGGAKYEQYF,TGTGCCAGCAGTCCGCTCGGGGGGGCGAAGTACGAGCAGTACTTC
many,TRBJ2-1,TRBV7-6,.,CASSMGTDNNEQFF,TGTGCCAGCAGTATGGGGACTGATAACAATGAGCAGTTCTTC